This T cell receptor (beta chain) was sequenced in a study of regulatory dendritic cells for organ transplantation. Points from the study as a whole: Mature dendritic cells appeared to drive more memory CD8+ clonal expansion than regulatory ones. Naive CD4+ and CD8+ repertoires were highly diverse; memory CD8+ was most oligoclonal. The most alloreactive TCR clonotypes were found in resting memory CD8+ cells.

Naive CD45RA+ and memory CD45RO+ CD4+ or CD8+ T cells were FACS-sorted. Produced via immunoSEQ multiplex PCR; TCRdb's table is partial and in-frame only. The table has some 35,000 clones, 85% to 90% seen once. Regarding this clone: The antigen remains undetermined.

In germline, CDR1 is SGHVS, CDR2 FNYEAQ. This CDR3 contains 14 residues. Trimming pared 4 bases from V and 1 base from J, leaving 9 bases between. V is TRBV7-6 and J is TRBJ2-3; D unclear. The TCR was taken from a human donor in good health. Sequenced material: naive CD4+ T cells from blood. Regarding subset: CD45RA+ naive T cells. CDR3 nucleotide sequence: TGTGCCAGCAGCTATGGCGGCCGCACAGATACGCAGTATTTT. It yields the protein CASSYGGRTDTQYF.